The clone carrying this T cell receptor (beta chain) was recorded many times. The sample is drawn from a study of human T cells and chemical hapten exposure. What the library attached to individual cDNA molecules were unique molecular identifiers. TCRdb used MiXCR to reprocess the RACE reads, holding one entry per CDR3 protein. The repertoire includes approximately 30,000 distinct CDR3 sequences, 5% to 6.5% of them detected once, and around 6% sits in the top ten. The CDR3 sequence is 14 residues long. V was pared by 2 bases and J by 2 bases, with 9 bases between. Germline loops: CDR1 MNHEY, CDR2 SMNVEV (reference sequence). Stated time point: patch test 3, about 24 weeks after DPC sensitization. Treatment described: therapeutic diphenylcyclopropenone sensitization with weekly scalp DPC.

Sequencing used whole blood, obtained in connection with sensitization to the hapten diphenylcyclopropenone (DPC). The clonotype comes from a man younger than 40 with alopecia areata. Some clones in this sample may be carry-over from other donors' samples. The chain recombines TRBV27 with TRBJ1-2, with D perhaps matching TRBD1 (6 bases). CDR3 coding DNA: TGTGCCAGCAGTTTAGACAGGCAGAACTATGGCTACACCTTC. This codes for CASSLDRQNYGYTF.